One sample yielded the 27 T cell receptor beta chains listed below, sequenced in a study of cytomegalovirus exposure and HLA in healthy donors. The PCR was carried out with 60 Vbeta primers and 13 Jbeta primers. Profiled with immunoSEQ multiplex PCR; TCRdb holds only in-frame clones, not every one. The sample carries 130,000 to 150,000 clones, less than 65% recorded once. The specimen was PBMCs. Every receptor here comes from a woman aged 30 to 39 in good health and CMV-seropositive.

The sample holds one count of this clone. Written as DNA, the CDR3 is TGCGCCAGCAGCTTGGGGAGGACTAGCGGGGGGGCCGCAGATACGCAGTATTTT. This encodes CASSLGRTSGGAADTQYF. This chain joins TRBV5-1 and TRBJ2-3; 15 nucleotides line up with TRBD2. Trimming took 0 bases from V and 4 from J; bases not matched to a gene: 6. In germline, CDR1 is SGHRS, CDR2 YFSETQ. This CDR3 comprises 18 residues.

This clone appeared a single time. The genes are TRBV6-4 and TRBJ2-7; TRBD2 might be the D (5 bases). The germline V gene has CDR1 MRHNA and CDR2 SNTAGT. The V end was cut by 2 bases, the J end by 0 bases, with 8 bases between. The CDR3 has 14 amino acids. In DNA form, the CDR3 reads TGTGCCAGCAGTGACCATGGGAGCTCCTACGAGCAGTACTTC. It codes for CASSDHGSSYEQYF.

This clone was recorded a few times. The chain couples TRBV6-6 to TRBJ1-1, with D hard to call. The germline gives CDR1 MNHNY, CDR2 SVGAGI (reference sequence). This CDR3 spans 12 amino acids. Trimming removed 2 bases at V and 2 bases at J, with 3 bases between. In nucleotides, the CDR3 is TGTGCCAGCAGTTACACTAACACTGAAGCTTTCTTT. It codes for CASSYTNTEAFF.

This clone came up once. The chain recombines TRBV10-2 with TRBJ1-2; weak D call: TRBD1 (5 bases). Per germline, CDR1 WSHSY and CDR2 SAAADI. The CDR3 has 12 residues. V dropped 6 bases and J dropped 6 bases, with 11 bases sitting between them. The CDR3 sequence is CASRMGLNGYTF. For the CDR3, the DNA is TGCGCCAGCAGGATGGGGCTCAATGGCTACACCTTC.

The chain is built from TRBV6-6 and TRBJ2-7; no clear D gene. CDR1 MNHNY and CDR2 SVGAGI come from the germline V gene (reference sequence). The CDR3 extends over 13 amino acids. V was clipped by 2 bases and J by 5 bases, with 10 bases between them. The CDR3 nucleotides read TGTGCCAGCAGTTACCGACCCCGGGACGAGCAGTACTTC. It encodes CASSYRPRDEQYF.

The chain is built from TRBV5-1 and TRBJ2-3; 8 nucleotides align to TRBD2. V lost 0 bases to trimming and J lost 4 bases; unmatched junction nucleotides: 7. Germline loops: CDR1 SGHRS, CDR2 YFSETQ. The CDR3 extends over 16 amino acids. For the CDR3, the DNA is TGCGCCAGCAGCTTGGGTAGCGGGAACTCGGCAGATACGCAGTATTTT. Translating it yields CASSLGSGNSADTQYF.

The sample holds a few counts of this clone. The gene calls are TRBV5-5 and TRBJ1-1; no reliable D call. Germline V gene lookup returns CDR1 SGHKS and CDR2 YYEKEE (reference sequence). CDR3 length equals 15 residues. V was cut by 4 bases and J by 6 bases, with 19 bases left in between. This chain's CDR3 is CASSLATGKTAEAFF. As DNA, the CDR3 is TGTGCCAGCAGCCTCGCCACGGGGAAGACGGCTGAAGCTTTCTTT.

The chain joins TRBV7-2 to TRBJ2-7; D gene unclear. The ends were cut back, 2 bases at V and 7 bases at J, with 6 bases in the middle. Looked up from germline, CDR1 is SGHTA and CDR2 is FQGNSA. The CDR3 is 11 amino acids. CDR3 region: CASSLYVEQYF. In nucleotides, the CDR3 is TGTGCCAGCAGCTTATATGTTGAGCAGTACTTC.

DNA for the CDR3: TGTGCCAGCAGCCAGGTGGGACTGCTGAACACTGAAGCTTTCTTT. Its translation is CASSQVGLLNTEAFF. V is TRBV4-2 and J is TRBJ1-1, with a possible D match to TRBD1 (5 bases). The CDR3 loop spans 15 amino acids. CDR1 is LGHNA and CDR2 is YNFKEQ in the germline V gene. V was cut by 3 bases and J by 0 bases, with 11 bases left in between.

The chain's CDR3 is CASSERGFETQYF. In nucleotides, the CDR3 is TGCGCCAGCAGCGAGAGGGGGTTTGAGACCCAGTACTTC. The V call is TRBV4-1, the J call TRBJ2-5; D might be TRBD1 (6 bases). Trimming cost V 5 bases and J 5 bases, with 12 bases left between them. Looked up from germline, CDR1 is MGHRA and CDR2 is YSYEKL. The CDR3 runs to 13 residues.

The sample holds one count of this clone. V and J are TRBV18 and TRBJ2-5; TRBD1 agrees at 7 bases. The V gene's germline CDR1 is KGHSH and CDR2 LQKENI. The CDR3 has 13 residues. V was pared by 4 bases and J by 7 bases, with 6 bases of the junction left unmatched. The CDR3 DNA is TGTGCCAGCTCACAGGGGGCCGGGTCGACCCAGTACTTC. This gives the protein CASSQGAGSTQYF.

V and J are TRBV29-1 and TRBJ2-5; D not certain. Trimming took 5 bases from V and 5 from J, leaving 6 bases between them. Germline V gene data show CDR1 as SQVTM and CDR2 as ANQGSEA. The CDR3 is 10 amino acids. The CDR3 loop is CSVQAETQYF. The CDR3 nucleotides read TGCAGCGTTCAAGCGGAGACCCAGTACTTC.

By sample fraction, this clone is medium-sized. The chain has TRBV5-1 and TRBJ1-2; TRBD1 agrees at 7 bases. V was clipped by 3 bases and J by 1 base; unmatched bases: 3. Germline V gene data show CDR1 as SGHRS and CDR2 as YFSETQ. The CDR3 length is 14 residues. CDR3 in DNA: TGCGCCAGCAGCTCCGGGACAGTTAACTATGGCTACACCTTC. Its translation is CASSSGTVNYGYTF.

V gene TRBV2 combines with J gene TRBJ1-6; 7 bases agree with TRBD1. The V segment lost 7 bases and the J segment 6 bases; nucleotides outside the gene matches: 12. The CDR3 contains 16 residues. CDR1 is SNHLY, CDR2 FYNNEI, per germline. The CDR3 DNA follows: TGTGCCAGCAATTCCCGTCACCGGGACAGTAATTCACCCCTCCACTTT. It specifies CASNSRHRDSNSPLHF.

This clone was picked up one time. The chain employs TRBV6-5 and TRBJ2-1, with 9 bases identical to TRBD2. In germline, CDR1 is MNHEY, CDR2 SVGAGI. Trimming removed 6 bases from V and 5 bases from J; junction bases left unmatched: 5. This CDR3 is built from 14 residues. The CDR3 spells CASSLIAGDNEQFF. Written as DNA, the CDR3 is TGTGCCAGCAGCCTAATAGCGGGGGACAATGAGCAGTTCTTC.

A note on this clone: Mismatch with germline at one junction end may stem from a read error. The same CDR3 also results from other DNA sequences found in this sample. The chain employs TRBV6-5 and TRBJ2-7, with 12 bases matching TRBD2. CDR1 and CDR2 (germline): MNHEY, SVGAGI. The CDR3 has 15 amino acids. The CDR3 DNA reads TGTGCCAGCAGAAACGGACTAGCGGGGACCTACGAACAGTACTTC. Its translation is CASRNGLAGTYEQYF.

This rearrangement joins TRBV5-1 to TRBJ2-7; D might be TRBD2 (7 bases). V was pared by 5 bases and J by 4 bases, with 16 bases between. The CDR3 runs to 14 residues. Germline V lookup: CDR1 SGHRS, CDR2 YFSETQ. CDR3 bases: TGCGCCAGCAGTAAAGGGGGGGATCCTTACGAGCAGTACTTC. Translation: CASSKGGDPYEQYF.

DNA for the CDR3: TGTGCCTGGAGCAGGGTCTTTGAAAAACTGTTTTTT. Translated: CAWSRVFEKLFF. The V and J genes are TRBV30 and TRBJ1-4, with D possibly matching TRBD1 (5 bases). The CDR3 loop spans 12 amino acids. Trimming pared 3 bases from V and 7 bases from J, leaving 9 bases between. Germline CDR1 reads GTSNPN; CDR2 reads SVGIG (reference sequence). Drawing the rest from reference TRBV30 and TRBJ1-4, the complete variable domain is SQTIHQWPATLVQPVGSPLSLECTVEGTSNPNLYWYRQAAGRGLQLLFYSVGIGQISSEVPQNLSASRPQDRQFILSSKKLLLSDSGFYLCAWSRVFEKLFFGSGTQLSVL.

This chain joins TRBV23-1 and TRBJ2-1; 11 positions match TRBD1. TRBV23-1 is flagged as an ORF with uncertain function. This CDR3 contains 13 residues. V trimming: 9 bases; J trimming: 6 bases; junction bases outside the gene matches: 4. The CDR3 region is CARDRGHSNEQFF. The CDR3 DNA sequence: TGCGCCAGGGACAGGGGGCATAGCAATGAGCAGTTCTTC.

The rearrangement joins TRBV7-9 to TRBJ1-1; no reliable D call. The V gene lost 4 bases and the J gene lost 9 bases, with 21 bases spanning the gap. CDR1 and CDR2 (germline): SEHNR, FQNEAQ (reference sequence). The CDR3 spans 15 residues. In DNA, the CDR3 is TGTGCCAGCAGCTCGCGAAATAGAATCAGGTTACAAGCTTTCTTT. Residues: CASSSRNRIRLQAFF.

The rearrangement joins TRBV5-8 to TRBJ1-5; D remains ambiguous. The CDR3 covers 13 residues. The V gene lost 1 base and the J gene lost 4 bases, with 6 bases spanning the gap. Germline-derived CDR1 and CDR2 are SGHTS and YDEGEE. Here the CDR3 reads CASSLRVNQPQHF. DNA of the CDR3: TGTGCCAGCAGCTTGCGTGTGAATCAGCCCCAGCATTTT.

V and J are TRBV14 and TRBJ2-2; 10 bases align to TRBD1. Germline-derived CDR1 and CDR2 are SGHDN and FVKESK. The V gene end was trimmed by 3 bases and the J gene end by 5 bases; junction bases not matched to a gene: 3. There are 15 residues in the CDR3. In DNA, the CDR3 is TGTGCCAGCAGCCAGGGACAGGGGAAGACCGGGGAGCTGTTTTTT. Encoded protein: CASSQGQGKTGELFF.

This chain links TRBV25-1 with TRBJ2-1, with D tentatively TRBD2 (6 bases). The germline CDR1 and CDR2 sequences are MGHDK and SYGVNS. Trimming stripped 4 bases from V and 7 bases from J, with 20 bases between. This CDR3 has 16 residues. CDR3 DNA: TGTGCCAGCAGTGGCCAATCTCGGGGGAGTCTTAATGAGCAGTTCTTC. This encodes CASSGQSRGSLNEQFF.

This chain uses TRBV14 with TRBJ1-1, with D possibly matching TRBD1 (5 bases). The CDR3 consists of 13 residues. CDR1 SGHDN and CDR2 FVKESK come from the germline V gene. Trimming stripped 4 bases from V and 10 bases from J, with 16 bases between. The CDR3 loop reads CASSPQQGSRAFF. The DNA for the CDR3 is TGTGCCAGCAGCCCCCAGCAGGGAAGTAGAGCTTTCTTT.

This clone was recorded only once. The chain is built from TRBV6-5 and TRBJ2-7; 11 nucleotides agree with TRBD2. J gave up 4 bases and V 0 bases, and 5 bases lay outside the gene matches. This CDR3 is built from 16 residues. In germline, CDR1 is MNHEY, CDR2 SVGAGI. The CDR3 here is CASSYSRSSGGYEQYF. DNA of the CDR3: TGTGCCAGCAGTTACTCGAGGTCTAGCGGGGGGTACGAGCAGTACTTC.

V gene TRBV5-3 combines with J gene TRBJ2-3; 10 nucleotides agree with TRBD2. TRBV5-3 is reported as an ORF; its role is uncertain. V shed 1 base, J shed 5 bases, and the junction held 7 bases outside the gene matches. This CDR3 is built from 16 residues. CDR3 residues: CARSLLAGVGGDTQYF. The CDR3 coding sequence is TGTGCCAGAAGCTTGCTAGCGGGAGTCGGCGGAGATACGCAGTATTTT.

The chain combines TRBV10-3 with TRBJ2-3; D is perhaps TRBD1 (5 bases). Germline assignment: CDR1 ENHRY and CDR2 SYGVKD. The germline V and J ends were trimmed by 2 bases and 2 bases, with 11 bases remaining between them. The CDR3 spans 15 residues. CDR3 DNA sequence: TGTGCCATCAGTGAGCGACAGACAGACACAGATACGCAGTATTTT. Translating it yields CAISERQTDTDTQYF.